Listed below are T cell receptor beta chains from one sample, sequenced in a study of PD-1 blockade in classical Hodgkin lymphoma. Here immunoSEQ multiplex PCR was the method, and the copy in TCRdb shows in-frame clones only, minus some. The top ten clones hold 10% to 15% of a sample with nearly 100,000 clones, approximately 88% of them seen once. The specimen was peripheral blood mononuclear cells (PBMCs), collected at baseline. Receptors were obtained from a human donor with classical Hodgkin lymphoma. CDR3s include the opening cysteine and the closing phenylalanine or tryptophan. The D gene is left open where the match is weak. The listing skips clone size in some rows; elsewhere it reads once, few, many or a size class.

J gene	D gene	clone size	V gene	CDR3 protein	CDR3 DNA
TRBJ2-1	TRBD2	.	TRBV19	CASTSGRASGSYNEQFF	TGTGCCAGCACTAGCGGGAGGGCCAGTGGGTCCTACAATGAGCAGTTCTTC
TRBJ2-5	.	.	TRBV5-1	CASKTGGSETQYF	TGCGCCAGCAAGACTGGAGGTAGCGAGACCCAGTACTTC
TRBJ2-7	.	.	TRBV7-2	CASSLRGAVSYEQYF	TGTGCCAGCAGCTTACGAGGAGCGGTCTCCTACGAGCAGTACTTC
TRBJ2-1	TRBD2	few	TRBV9	CASSVRAGFGNEQFF	TGTGCCAGCAGCGTGAGAGCGGGATTTGGCAATGAGCAGTTCTTC
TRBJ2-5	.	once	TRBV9	CASSVQGETQYF	TGTGCCAGCAGCGTTCAGGGGGAGACCCAGTACTTC
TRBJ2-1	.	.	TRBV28	CASRWTGEQFF	TGTGCCAGCAGATGGACTGGCGAGCAGTTCTTC
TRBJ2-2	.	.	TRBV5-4	CASSLPGRNTGELFF	TGTGCCAGCAGCTTGCCAGGGCGGAACACCGGGGAGCTGTTTTTT
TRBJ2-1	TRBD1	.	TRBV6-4	CASSGQGGEQFF	TGTGCCAGCAGTGGACAGGGCGGTGAGCAGTTCTTC
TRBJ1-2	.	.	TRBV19	CASSMSGPAGYTF	TGTGCCAGTAGTATGTCAGGGCCTGCTGGCTACACCTTC
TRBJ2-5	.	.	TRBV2	CASSERTGTLETQYF	TGTGCCAGCAGTGAGCGTACAGGGACGTTGGAGACCCAGTACTTC
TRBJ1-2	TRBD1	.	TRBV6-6	CASSYSQWQGADGYTF	TGTGCCAGCAGTTACTCTCAATGGCAGGGGGCTGATGGCTACACCTTC
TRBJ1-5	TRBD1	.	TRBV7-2	CASSFGTGDQPQHF	TGTGCCAGCAGCTTCGGGACAGGGGATCAGCCCCAGCATTTT
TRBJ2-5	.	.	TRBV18	CASSRTPTRETQYF	TGTGCCAGCTCACGCACCCCGACGCGGGAGACCCAGTACTTC
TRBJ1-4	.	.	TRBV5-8	CASSTPQGLSEKLFF	TGTGCCAGCAGCACGCCACAGGGTCTGAGTGAAAAACTGTTTTTT